The rows below give T cell receptor beta chains drawn from one sample of a study of cytomegalovirus exposure and HLA in healthy donors. The protocol was immunoSEQ multiplex PCR, while the TCRdb copy is restricted to in-frame clones and leaves out a portion. The sample includes 100,000 to 150,000 clones. Source material: PBMCs. The origin of the receptors is a young man in good health and CMV-seronegative. Both conserved end residues are part of each CDR3. D genes are given only for firm matches.

D gene: .; J gene: TRBJ1-5; V gene: TRBV4-2; CDR3 DNA: TGTGCCAGCAGCCAAGACCCAGGGCGTAATCAGCCCCAGCATTTT; CDR3 protein: CASSQDPGRNQPQHF
D gene: TRBD2; J gene: TRBJ2-2; V gene: TRBV4-2; CDR3 DNA: TGTGCCAGCAGCCCCGGGACTAGCGGGAGACGGACCGGGGAGCTGTTTTTT; CDR3 protein: CASSPGTSGRRTGELFF
D gene: .; J gene: TRBJ1-1; V gene: TRBV4-2; CDR3 DNA: TGTGCCAGCAGCCAAGAGACAGCGAACACTGAAGCTTTCTTT; CDR3 protein: CASSQETANTEAFF
D gene: TRBD1; J gene: TRBJ1-2; V gene: TRBV2; CDR3 DNA: TGTGCCAGCAGTACCATCCGGGACAGGGAAACCTTC; CDR3 protein: CASSTIRDRETF
D gene: TRBD2; J gene: TRBJ2-3; V gene: TRBV14; CDR3 DNA: TGTGCCAGCAGACGACTAGCGGAAAGCACAGATACGCAGTATTTT; CDR3 protein: CASRRLAESTDTQYF
D gene: .; J gene: TRBJ2-7; V gene: TRBV19; CDR3 DNA: TGTGCCAGTAGTCTTGGTCGCGGGATCCGCTCCTACGAGCAGTACTTC; CDR3 protein: CASSLGRGIRSYEQYF
D gene: .; J gene: TRBJ2-1; V gene: TRBV6-4; CDR3 DNA: TGTGCCAGCAGTGTAGGGGGTAAGAATGAGCAGTTCTTC; CDR3 protein: CASSVGGKNEQFF
D gene: TRBD1; J gene: TRBJ2-3; V gene: TRBV30; CDR3 DNA: TGTGCCTGGAGTGAGACAGGGAGCACAGATACGCAGTATTTT; CDR3 protein: CAWSETGSTDTQYF
D gene: TRBD1; J gene: TRBJ1-5; V gene: TRBV28; CDR3 DNA: TGTGCCAGCCAGGGGGCCGAATATAGCAATCAGCCCCAGCATTTT; CDR3 protein: CASQGAEYSNQPQHF
D gene: .; J gene: TRBJ2-1; V gene: TRBV30; CDR3 DNA: TGTGCCTGGAGCGGGTCCCATGAGCAGTTCTTC; CDR3 protein: CAWSGSHEQFF
D gene: .; J gene: TRBJ2-7; V gene: TRBV5-5; CDR3 DNA: TGTGCCAGCAGCTTTGAACAGGGAGGGATCGAGCAGTACTTC; CDR3 protein: CASSFEQGGIEQYF
D gene: .; J gene: TRBJ2-7; V gene: TRBV30; CDR3 DNA: TGTGCCTGGAGTGTAGGGGCGATCCTCTACGAGCAGTACTTC; CDR3 protein: CAWSVGAILYEQYF
D gene: .; J gene: TRBJ2-7; V gene: TRBV4-1; CDR3 DNA: TGCGCCAGCAGCCTCCGAGGGGGAAACGAGCAGTACTTC; CDR3 protein: CASSLRGGNEQYF
D gene: .; J gene: TRBJ1-1; V gene: TRBV5-1; CDR3 DNA: TGCGCCAGCAGCTTGGGTAGGATTAGCTGGGACACTGAAGCTTTCTTT; CDR3 protein: CASSLGRISWDTEAFF
D gene: .; J gene: TRBJ1-1; V gene: TRBV18; CDR3 DNA: TGTGCCAGCTCCCTCACCGGGGAAGGGACTGAAGCTTTCTTT; CDR3 protein: CASSLTGEGTEAFF
D gene: TRBD1; J gene: TRBJ1-4; V gene: TRBV28; CDR3 DNA: TGTGCCAGCGTCAGGGACAGATTAACACTGGCAACTAATGAAAAACTGTTTTTT; CDR3 protein: CASVRDRLTLATNEKLFF
D gene: .; J gene: TRBJ2-7; V gene: TRBV28; CDR3 DNA: TGTGCCAGCAGTCCCGGCGGGACTTTCTACGAGCAGTACTTC; CDR3 protein: CASSPGGTFYEQYF
D gene: TRBD1; J gene: TRBJ1-2; V gene: TRBV19; CDR3 DNA: TGTGCCAGTAGTCTCCGGGACAGGGGAGCTGGCTACACCTTC; CDR3 protein: CASSLRDRGAGYTF
D gene: TRBD1; J gene: TRBJ1-1; V gene: TRBV30; CDR3 DNA: TGTGCCTGTCCATTGGCGAACAGGGGGATGAACACTGAAGCTTTCTTT; CDR3 protein: CACPLANRGMNTEAFF
D gene: TRBD2; J gene: TRBJ2-7; V gene: TRBV4-2; CDR3 DNA: TGTGCCAGCAGCCCGATAGCGGGAAGCTCCTACGAGCAGTACTTC; CDR3 protein: CASSPIAGSSYEQYF
D gene: TRBD1; J gene: TRBJ1-6; V gene: TRBV6-5; CDR3 DNA: TGTGCCAGCAGCCCCCCGGGACAGGAGACTTCACCCCTCCACTTT; CDR3 protein: CASSPPGQETSPLHF
D gene: TRBD2; J gene: TRBJ2-1; V gene: TRBV15; CDR3 DNA: TGTGCCACCAGTGCTAGCGGGACCCTTTTTTACAATGAGCAGTTCTTC; CDR3 protein: CATSASGTLFYNEQFF
D gene: TRBD1; J gene: TRBJ1-4; V gene: TRBV18; CDR3 DNA: TGTGCCAGCTCACCAATTTTCGACAGGGATAATGAAAAACTGTTTTTT; CDR3 protein: CASSPIFDRDNEKLFF
D gene: TRBD2; J gene: TRBJ2-5; V gene: TRBV19; CDR3 DNA: TGTGCCAGTAGTCGGGGGACTAGCGGGAACTTTATCCAAGAGACCCAGTACTTC; CDR3 protein: CASSRGTSGNFIQETQYF
D gene: TRBD1; J gene: TRBJ1-1; V gene: TRBV14; CDR3 DNA: TGTGCCAGCGGCCAAGACAGGGGTGGTGAAGCTTTCTTT; CDR3 protein: CASGQDRGGEAFF
D gene: .; J gene: TRBJ1-1; V gene: TRBV19; CDR3 DNA: TGTGCCAGTATGGCCTGGGAAGGGGGCACTGAAGCTTTCTTT; CDR3 protein: CASMAWEGGTEAFF
D gene: TRBD1; J gene: TRBJ2-3; V gene: TRBV18; CDR3 DNA: TGTGCCAGCTCACCAGGACAGGGGGCCTCAGATACGCAGTATTTT; CDR3 protein: CASSPGQGASDTQYF
D gene: .; J gene: TRBJ1-1; V gene: TRBV19; CDR3 DNA: TGTGCCAGTAGTTCCAGGTTGAACACTGAAGCTTTCTTT; CDR3 protein: CASSSRLNTEAFF
D gene: .; J gene: TRBJ1-1; V gene: TRBV5-4; CDR3 DNA: TGTGCCAGCAGCTTGGACAGGGCGGATACTGAAGCTTTCTTT; CDR3 protein: CASSLDRADTEAFF
D gene: TRBD2; J gene: TRBJ2-5; V gene: TRBV6-5; CDR3 DNA: TGTGCCAGCAGGGCTAGCGGGAGAGAGACCCAGTACTTC; CDR3 protein: CASRASGRETQYF
D gene: .; J gene: TRBJ1-1; V gene: TRBV6-5; CDR3 DNA: TGTGCCAGCAGTTACCAGGCTGAAGCTTTCTTT; CDR3 protein: CASSYQAEAFF
D gene: .; J gene: TRBJ2-3; V gene: TRBV27; CDR3 DNA: TGTGCCAGCTCCCGGAAACAGGTCCGCACAGATACGCAGTATTTT; CDR3 protein: CASSRKQVRTDTQYF
D gene: .; J gene: TRBJ2-6; V gene: TRBV5-4; CDR3 DNA: TGTGCCAGCAGTGGTCGACGGAGTCCAGCTTCTGGGGCCAACGTCCTGACTTTC; CDR3 protein: CASSGRRSPASGANVLTF
D gene: TRBD1; J gene: TRBJ1-2; V gene: TRBV9; CDR3 DNA: TGTGCCAGCAGCGTAGCGTCAGGGGGCTATGGCTACACCTTC; CDR3 protein: CASSVASGGYGYTF
D gene: .; J gene: TRBJ1-4; V gene: TRBV5-6; CDR3 DNA: TGTGCCAGCAGCTTGAAGGATGGTGGAGCTGAAAAACTGTTTTTT; CDR3 protein: CASSLKDGGAEKLFF
D gene: .; J gene: TRBJ1-1; V gene: TRBV7-9; CDR3 DNA: TGTGCCAGCAGCTTCTTTAGGGGGTCGAACACTGAAGCTTTCTTT; CDR3 protein: CASSFFRGSNTEAFF
D gene: .; J gene: TRBJ1-1; V gene: TRBV28; CDR3 DNA: TGTGCCAGCAGTTCCCCCCAGGGAAGCTACACTGAAGCTTTCTTT; CDR3 protein: CASSSPQGSYTEAFF
D gene: TRBD1; J gene: TRBJ1-2; V gene: TRBV28; CDR3 DNA: TGTGCCAGCAGTCCACCGGGACAGGAGGTATATTTCTATGGCTACACCTTC; CDR3 protein: CASSPPGQEVYFYGYTF
D gene: .; J gene: TRBJ2-5; V gene: TRBV5-8; CDR3 DNA: TGTGCCAGCAGCTTGAATTTTCCGGACACCCAAGAGACCCAGTACTTC; CDR3 protein: CASSLNFPDTQETQYF
D gene: .; J gene: TRBJ2-1; V gene: TRBV18; CDR3 DNA: TGTGCCAGCTCACCACCATTACAGAACAATGAGCAGTTCTTC; CDR3 protein: CASSPPLQNNEQFF
D gene: TRBD1; J gene: TRBJ2-1; V gene: TRBV11-3; CDR3 DNA: TGTGCCAGCAGCTCCCGGGACAGGGAGGACAATGAGCAGTTCTTC; CDR3 protein: CASSSRDREDNEQFF
D gene: TRBD2; J gene: TRBJ2-1; V gene: TRBV10-3; CDR3 DNA: TGTGCCATCAGCGAAGGACTAGCGGGAGAAAAACCGTATAGTGAGCAGTTCTTC; CDR3 protein: CAISEGLAGEKPYSEQFF
D gene: TRBD2; J gene: TRBJ2-7; V gene: TRBV6-5; CDR3 DNA: TGTGCCAGCAGTTACGGGGGCGGGAGGGCCCTGGACGAGCAGTACTTC; CDR3 protein: CASSYGGGRALDEQYF
D gene: .; J gene: TRBJ1-3; V gene: TRBV12-5; CDR3 DNA: TGTGCTAGTGGTTTGGTACAAGGGGGTTCTGGAAACACCATATATTTT; CDR3 protein: CASGLVQGGSGNTIYF
D gene: .; J gene: TRBJ2-3; V gene: TRBV28; CDR3 DNA: TGTGCCAGCAGTTCCACAGGGGGGGTGGTACAAGATACGCAGTATTTT; CDR3 protein: CASSSTGGVVQDTQYF
D gene: TRBD2; J gene: TRBJ2-7; V gene: TRBV29-1; CDR3 DNA: TGCAGCGTTGAGGTCCGGGAGGGGGTATTTCACGAGCAGTACTTC; CDR3 protein: CSVEVREGVFHEQYF
D gene: .; J gene: TRBJ2-3; V gene: TRBV7-2; CDR3 DNA: TGTGCCAGCAGCTTATGGCTAGCCTCCGATACGCAGTATTTT; CDR3 protein: CASSLWLASDTQYF
D gene: TRBD2; J gene: TRBJ2-7; V gene: TRBV6-1; CDR3 DNA: TGTGCCAGCAGTGATGTAGCGGGGGAGCGGTACGAGCAGTACTTC; CDR3 protein: CASSDVAGERYEQYF
D gene: TRBD1; J gene: TRBJ1-2; V gene: TRBV25-1; CDR3 DNA: TGTGCCAGCAGTGACAGGGGGCGCGCCGTCTCCTTC; CDR3 protein: CASSDRGRAVSF
D gene: .; J gene: TRBJ2-3; V gene: TRBV29-1; CDR3 DNA: TGCAGCGTCCTTAGCGGATTTAGCACAGATACGCAGTATTTT; CDR3 protein: CSVLSGFSTDTQYF
D gene: TRBD2; J gene: TRBJ2-1; V gene: TRBV6-6; CDR3 DNA: TGTGCCAGCAGCTCGGTAGCGGGAGGGCCGGCCAATGAGCAGTTCTTC; CDR3 protein: CASSSVAGGPANEQFF
D gene: .; J gene: TRBJ2-3; V gene: TRBV5-1; CDR3 DNA: TGCGCCAGCAGCATAGGACAGTATAGCACAGATACGCAGTATTTT; CDR3 protein: CASSIGQYSTDTQYF
D gene: .; J gene: TRBJ1-1; V gene: TRBV30; CDR3 DNA: TGTGCCTGGAGTGGGAACAGGGACGGTGAAGCTTTCTTT; CDR3 protein: CAWSGNRDGEAFF
D gene: TRBD1; J gene: TRBJ1-6; V gene: TRBV7-2; CDR3 DNA: TGTGCCAGCAGCCCGACAGGGCCCGTTGATTCACCCCTCCACTTT; CDR3 protein: CASSPTGPVDSPLHF
D gene: .; J gene: TRBJ2-1; V gene: TRBV5-1; CDR3 DNA: TGCGCCAGCAGCCCTACAGGGACGGGGGAGCAGTTCTTC; CDR3 protein: CASSPTGTGEQFF
D gene: TRBD2; J gene: TRBJ2-1; V gene: TRBV27; CDR3 DNA: TGTGCCAGCAGTCCGCTAGCGGGAGCGGTCTACAATGAGCAGTTCTTC; CDR3 protein: CASSPLAGAVYNEQFF
D gene: .; J gene: TRBJ2-1; V gene: TRBV5-6; CDR3 DNA: TGTGCCAGCAGCTCAATACAGGGTAGCTCCTACAATGAGCAGTTCTTC; CDR3 protein: CASSSIQGSSYNEQFF
D gene: TRBD2; J gene: TRBJ2-1; V gene: TRBV7-3; CDR3 DNA: TGTGCCAGCAGCCTTCTAGCGGGAACCAATATTTTCAATGAGCAGTTCTTC; CDR3 protein: CASSLLAGTNIFNEQFF
D gene: TRBD1; J gene: TRBJ2-2; V gene: TRBV7-2; CDR3 DNA: TGTGCCAGCAGCAGACGGACAGGGGGGGGGACCGGGGAGCTGTTTTTT; CDR3 protein: CASSRRTGGGTGELFF